This TCR beta chain was identified during a study of control samples from healthy donors and cancer patients. Repertoires were generated with immunoSEQ multiplex PCR, while TCRdb's copy carries only in-frame clones and drops some. The sample includes some 23,000 clones, approximately 85% of them seen just once. The J segment lost 2 bases and the V segment lost 3 bases, leaving 6 bases of the junction unmatched. The germline V gene encodes CDR1 LNHNV and CDR2 YYDKDF (reference sequence). The CDR3 length is 15 residues. The TCR was taken from a man between 60 and 75 years old with head and neck cancer. The sequenced material came from PBMCs. The rearrangement uses TRBV15 and TRBJ1-1; 7 bases are a match to TRBD1. CDR3 bases: TGTGCCACCAGCAGCGGTGAGGGGGCAAACACTGAAGCTTTCTTT. This codes for CATSSGEGANTEAFF.